This T cell receptor (beta chain) derives from a study of blood T cell dynamics during melanoma immunotherapy. Time point meaning: week 3, after first cycle of checkpoint inhibitor. Disease control meant complete response, partial response or stable disease at 12 weeks. The table lists this clone with a count of one. The protocol was immunoSEQ multiplex PCR, while the TCRdb copy is restricted to in-frame clones and leaves out a portion. The table has more than 13,000 clones, 90% to 95% seen once. V gave up 5 bases and J gave up 5 bases, with 9 bases separating them. The CDR3 sequence is 12 residues long. The V gene's germline CDR1 is SGHAT and CDR2 FQNNGV.

The sequenced sample was blood, obtained from a patient treated with checkpoint blockade. The TCR originated in a human donor with melanoma. The J gene is TRBJ2-5, the V gene TRBV11-2; D gene ambiguous. The CDR3 DNA is TGTGCCAGCAGCCCCTTTAGGGAGACCCAGTACTTC. Its protein product is CASSPFRETQYF.